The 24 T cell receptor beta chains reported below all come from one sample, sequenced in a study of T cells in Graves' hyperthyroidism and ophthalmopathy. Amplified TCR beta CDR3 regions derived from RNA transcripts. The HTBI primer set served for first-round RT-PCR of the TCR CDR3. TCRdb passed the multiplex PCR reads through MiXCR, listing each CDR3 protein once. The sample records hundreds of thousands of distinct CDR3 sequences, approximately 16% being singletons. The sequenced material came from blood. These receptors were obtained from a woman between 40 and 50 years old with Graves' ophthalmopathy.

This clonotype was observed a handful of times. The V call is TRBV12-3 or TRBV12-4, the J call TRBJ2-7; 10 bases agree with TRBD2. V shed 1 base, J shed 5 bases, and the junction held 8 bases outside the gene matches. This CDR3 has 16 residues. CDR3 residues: CASSLVGGLAGDEQYF. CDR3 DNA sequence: TGTGCCAGCAGTTTAGTGGGGGGGCTAGCGGGAGACGAGCAGTACTTC.

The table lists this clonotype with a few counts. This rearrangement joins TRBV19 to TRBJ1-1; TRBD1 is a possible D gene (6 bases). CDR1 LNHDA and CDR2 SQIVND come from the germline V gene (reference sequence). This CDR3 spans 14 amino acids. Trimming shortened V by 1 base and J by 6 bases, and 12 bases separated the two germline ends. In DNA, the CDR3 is TGTGCCAGTAGTATAGGAGGGGGGGTCCCTGAAGCTTTCTTT. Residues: CASSIGGGVPEAFF.

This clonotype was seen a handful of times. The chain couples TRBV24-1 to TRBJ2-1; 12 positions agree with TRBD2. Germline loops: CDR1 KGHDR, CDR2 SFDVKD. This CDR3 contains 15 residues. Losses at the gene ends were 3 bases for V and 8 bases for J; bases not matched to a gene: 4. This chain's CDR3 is CATSDQLAGGYEQFF. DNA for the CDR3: TGTGCCACCAGTGATCAACTAGCGGGAGGCTATGAGCAGTTCTTC.

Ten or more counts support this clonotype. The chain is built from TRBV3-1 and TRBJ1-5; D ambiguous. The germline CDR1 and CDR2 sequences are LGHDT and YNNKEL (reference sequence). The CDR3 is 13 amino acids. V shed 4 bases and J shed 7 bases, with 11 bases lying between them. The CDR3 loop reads CASSRDPRQPQHF. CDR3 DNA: TGTGCCAGCAGCCGAGACCCGCGACAGCCCCAGCATTTT.

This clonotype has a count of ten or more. The CDR3 loop is CASRTGDRGGNTIYF. The DNA for the CDR3 is TGTGCCAGCAGAACAGGGGATAGAGGTGGAAACACCATATATTTT. The V and J genes are TRBV12-3 or TRBV12-4 and TRBJ1-3, with 7 bases that match TRBD1. V shed 6 bases and J 3 bases; nucleotides not matched to a gene: 8. This CDR3 contains 15 residues.

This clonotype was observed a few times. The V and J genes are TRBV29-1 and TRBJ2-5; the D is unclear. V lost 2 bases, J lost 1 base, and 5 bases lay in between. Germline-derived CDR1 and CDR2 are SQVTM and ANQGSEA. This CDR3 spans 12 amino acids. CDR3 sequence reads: CSVENPQETQYF. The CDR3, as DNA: TGCAGCGTTGAAAATCCCCAAGAGACCCAGTACTTC.

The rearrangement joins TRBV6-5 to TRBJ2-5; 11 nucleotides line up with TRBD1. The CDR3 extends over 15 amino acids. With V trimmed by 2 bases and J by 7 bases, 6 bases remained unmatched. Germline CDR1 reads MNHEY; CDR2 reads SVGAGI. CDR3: CASSYRGTGGGTQYF. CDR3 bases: TGTGCCAGCAGTTACCGCGGGACAGGGGGAGGGACCCAGTACTTC.

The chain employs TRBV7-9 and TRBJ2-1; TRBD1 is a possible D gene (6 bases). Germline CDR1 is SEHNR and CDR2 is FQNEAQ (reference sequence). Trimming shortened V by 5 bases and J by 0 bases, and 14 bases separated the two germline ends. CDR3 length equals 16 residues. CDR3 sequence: CASSPMTGISYNEQFF. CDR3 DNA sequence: TGTGCCAGCAGCCCTATGACAGGAATCTCCTACAATGAGCAGTTCTTC.

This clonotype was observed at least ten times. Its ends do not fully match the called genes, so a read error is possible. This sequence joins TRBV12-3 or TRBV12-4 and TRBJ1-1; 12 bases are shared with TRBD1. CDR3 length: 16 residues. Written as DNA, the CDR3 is TGTGCCAGCAGAGTGGGACAGGGGGCGAGGAACTCTGAAGCTTTCTTT. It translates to CASRVGQGARNSEAFF.

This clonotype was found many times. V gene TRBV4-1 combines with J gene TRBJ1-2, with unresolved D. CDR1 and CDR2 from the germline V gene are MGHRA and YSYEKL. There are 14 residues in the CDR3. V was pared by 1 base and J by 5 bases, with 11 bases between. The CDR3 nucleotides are TGCGCCAGCAGCCAAGGTGGGGTGCAATATGGCTACACCTTC. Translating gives CASSQGGVQYGYTF.

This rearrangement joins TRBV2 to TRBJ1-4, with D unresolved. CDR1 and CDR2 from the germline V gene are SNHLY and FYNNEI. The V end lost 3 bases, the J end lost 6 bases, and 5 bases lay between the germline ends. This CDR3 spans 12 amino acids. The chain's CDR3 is CASSEVDEKLFF. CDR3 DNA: TGTGCCAGCAGTGAGGTCGATGAAAAACTGTTTTTT.

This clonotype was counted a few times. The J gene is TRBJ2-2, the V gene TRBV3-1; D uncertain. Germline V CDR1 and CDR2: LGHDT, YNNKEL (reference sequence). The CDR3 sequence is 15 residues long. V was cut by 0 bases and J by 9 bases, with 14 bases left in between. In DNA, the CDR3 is TGTGCCAGCAGCCAAGATGACGTTCTCTACCGGGAGCTGTTTTTT. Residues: CASSQDDVLYRELFF.

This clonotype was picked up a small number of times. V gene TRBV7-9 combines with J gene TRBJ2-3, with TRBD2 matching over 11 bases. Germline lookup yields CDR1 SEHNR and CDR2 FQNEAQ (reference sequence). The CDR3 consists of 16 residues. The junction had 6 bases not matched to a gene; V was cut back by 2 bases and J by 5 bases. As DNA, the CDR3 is TGTGCCAGCAGCTTAACAGGGACTAGCGGTGGAGATACGCAGTATTTT. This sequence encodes CASSLTGTSGGDTQYF.

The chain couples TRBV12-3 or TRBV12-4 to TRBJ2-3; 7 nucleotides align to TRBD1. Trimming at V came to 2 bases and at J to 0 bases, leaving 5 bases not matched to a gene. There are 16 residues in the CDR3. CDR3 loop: CASSLRQGISTDTQYF. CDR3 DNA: TGTGCCAGCAGTTTACGACAGGGAATAAGCACAGATACGCAGTATTTT.

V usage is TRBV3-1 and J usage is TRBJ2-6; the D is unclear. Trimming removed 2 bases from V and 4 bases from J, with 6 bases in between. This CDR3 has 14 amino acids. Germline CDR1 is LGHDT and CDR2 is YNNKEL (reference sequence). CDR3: CASSQTVGANVLTF. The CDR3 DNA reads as TGTGCCAGCAGCCAAACGGTCGGGGCCAACGTCCTGACTTTC.

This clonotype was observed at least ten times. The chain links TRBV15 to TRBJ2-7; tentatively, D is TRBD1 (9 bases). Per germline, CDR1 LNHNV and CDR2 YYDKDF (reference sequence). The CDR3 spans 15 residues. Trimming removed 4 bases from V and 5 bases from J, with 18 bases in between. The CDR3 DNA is TGTGCCACCAGCACCGGGGGGGACAGGGATAACGAGCAGTACTTC. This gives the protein CATSTGGDRDNEQYF.

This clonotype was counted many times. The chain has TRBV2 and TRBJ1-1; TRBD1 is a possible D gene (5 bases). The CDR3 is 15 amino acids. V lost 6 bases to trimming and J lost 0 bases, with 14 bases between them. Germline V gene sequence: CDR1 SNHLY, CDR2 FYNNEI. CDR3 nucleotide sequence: TGTGCCAGCAGGGGGCAGGTCGTCATGAACACTGAAGCTTTCTTT. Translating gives CASRGQVVMNTEAFF.

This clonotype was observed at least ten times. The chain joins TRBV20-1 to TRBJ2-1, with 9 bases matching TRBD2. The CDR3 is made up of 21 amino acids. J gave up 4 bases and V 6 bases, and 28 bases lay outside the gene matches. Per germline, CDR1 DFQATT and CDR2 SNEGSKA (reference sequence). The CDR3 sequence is CSALPPQGGASGINNYNEQFF. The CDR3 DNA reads TGCAGTGCCCTACCCCCCCAGGGGGGTGCTAGCGGGATCAACAATTACAATGAGCAGTTCTTC.

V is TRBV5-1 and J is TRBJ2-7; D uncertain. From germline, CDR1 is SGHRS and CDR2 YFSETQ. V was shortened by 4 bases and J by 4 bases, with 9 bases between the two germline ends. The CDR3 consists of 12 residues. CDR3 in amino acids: CASSNPPYEQYF. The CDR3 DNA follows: TGCGCCAGCAGCAACCCCCCTTACGAGCAGTACTTC.

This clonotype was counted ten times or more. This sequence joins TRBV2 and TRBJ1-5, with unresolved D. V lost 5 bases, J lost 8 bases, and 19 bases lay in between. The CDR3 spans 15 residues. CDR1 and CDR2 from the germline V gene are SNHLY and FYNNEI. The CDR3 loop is CASSSSAGGVKPQHF. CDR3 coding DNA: TGTGCCAGCAGTAGCTCGGCAGGCGGCGTCAAGCCCCAGCATTTT.

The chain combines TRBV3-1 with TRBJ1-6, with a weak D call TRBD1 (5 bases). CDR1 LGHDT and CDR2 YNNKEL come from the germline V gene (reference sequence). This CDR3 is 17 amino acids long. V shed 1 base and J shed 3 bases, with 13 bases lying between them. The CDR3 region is CASSQGDAGFYNSPLHF. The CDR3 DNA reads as TGTGCCAGCAGCCAAGGTGATGCAGGGTTCTATAATTCACCCCTCCACTTT.

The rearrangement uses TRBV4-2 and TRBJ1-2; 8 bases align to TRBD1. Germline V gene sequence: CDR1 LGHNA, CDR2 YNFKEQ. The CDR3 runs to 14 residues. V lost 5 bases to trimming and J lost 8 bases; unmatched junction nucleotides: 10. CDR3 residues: CASSVVSTGDGYTF. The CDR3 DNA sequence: TGTGCCAGCAGCGTAGTGTCGACAGGGGACGGCTACACCTTC.

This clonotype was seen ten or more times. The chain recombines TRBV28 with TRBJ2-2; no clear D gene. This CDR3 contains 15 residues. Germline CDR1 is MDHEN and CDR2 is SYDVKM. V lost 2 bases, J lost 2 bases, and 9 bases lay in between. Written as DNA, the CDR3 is TGTGCCAGCAGTTTAAGGAATAGAAACACCGGGGAGCTGTTTTTT. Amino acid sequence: CASSLRNRNTGELFF.

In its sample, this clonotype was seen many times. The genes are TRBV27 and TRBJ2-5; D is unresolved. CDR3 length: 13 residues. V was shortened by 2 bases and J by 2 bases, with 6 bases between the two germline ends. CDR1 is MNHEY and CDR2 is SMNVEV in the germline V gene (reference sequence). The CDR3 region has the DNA TGTGCCAGCAGTTTAACGTGGCAAGAGACCCAGTACTTC. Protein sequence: CASSLTWQETQYF.